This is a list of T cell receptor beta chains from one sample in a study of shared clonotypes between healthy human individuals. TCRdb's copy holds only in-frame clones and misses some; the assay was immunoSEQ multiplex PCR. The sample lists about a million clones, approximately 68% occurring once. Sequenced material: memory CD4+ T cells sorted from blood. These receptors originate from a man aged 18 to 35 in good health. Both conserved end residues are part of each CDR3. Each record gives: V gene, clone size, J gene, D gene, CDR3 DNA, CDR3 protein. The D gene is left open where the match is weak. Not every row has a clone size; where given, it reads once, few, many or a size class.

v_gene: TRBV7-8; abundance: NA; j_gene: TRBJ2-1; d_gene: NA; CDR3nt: TGTGCCAGCAGCTTTGAAAGATACAATGAGCAGTTCTTC; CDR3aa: CASSFERYNEQFF
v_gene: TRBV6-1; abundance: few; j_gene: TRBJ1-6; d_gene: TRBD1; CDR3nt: TGTGCCAGTACAGGGGGCTTGAGTTCACCCCTCCACTTT; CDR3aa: CASTGGLSSPLHF
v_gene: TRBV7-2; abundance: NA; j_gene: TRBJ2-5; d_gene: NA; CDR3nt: TGTGCCAGCAGCCCCGGATACACCCACGGCGGGATGGAGACCCAGTACTTC; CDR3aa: CASSPGYTHGGMETQYF
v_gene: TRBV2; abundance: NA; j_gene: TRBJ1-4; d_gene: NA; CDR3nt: TGTGCCAGCAGCCTTGGGGGGGCAACTAATGAAAAACTGTTTTTT; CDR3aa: CASSLGGATNEKLFF
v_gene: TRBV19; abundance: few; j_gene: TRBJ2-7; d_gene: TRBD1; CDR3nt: TGTGCCAGTAGTTCTACGGACAGGGTAGACGAGCAGTACTTC; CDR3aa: CASSSTDRVDEQYF
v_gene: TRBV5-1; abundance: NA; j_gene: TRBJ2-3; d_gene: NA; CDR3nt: TGCGCCAGCAGCTTCCGGACCCAGGGCACAGATACGCAGTATTTT; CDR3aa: CASSFRTQGTDTQYF
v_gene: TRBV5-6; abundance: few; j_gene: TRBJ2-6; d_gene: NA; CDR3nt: TGTGCCAGCAGCTCCGGTCTACCTGGGTTGGGGGCCAACGTCCTGACTTTC; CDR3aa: CASSSGLPGLGANVLTF
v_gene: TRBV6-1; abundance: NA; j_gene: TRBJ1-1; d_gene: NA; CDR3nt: TGTGCCAGCAGTGAAGTGATTAACACTGAAGCTTTCTTT; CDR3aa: CASSEVINTEAFF
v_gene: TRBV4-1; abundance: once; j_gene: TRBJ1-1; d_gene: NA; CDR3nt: TGCGCCAGCAGCCATCAGGTGCAGGGAGGAAGCACTGAAGCTTTCTTT; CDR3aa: CASSHQVQGGSTEAFF
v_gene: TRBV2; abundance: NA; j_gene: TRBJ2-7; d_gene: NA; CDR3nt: TGTGCCAGCAGTGAATCGGTTAGGGCGTTCGAGCAGTACTTC; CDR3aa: CASSESVRAFEQYF
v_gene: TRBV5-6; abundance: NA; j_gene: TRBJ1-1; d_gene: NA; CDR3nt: TGTGCCAGCAGCTCGGCCGGGGGGAACACTGAAGCTTTCTTT; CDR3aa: CASSSAGGNTEAFF
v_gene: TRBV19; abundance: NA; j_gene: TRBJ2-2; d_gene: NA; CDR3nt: TGTGCCAGTAATATGTTCCGAAGCCGTCCCGGGGAGCTGTTTTTT; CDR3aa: CASNMFRSRPGELFF
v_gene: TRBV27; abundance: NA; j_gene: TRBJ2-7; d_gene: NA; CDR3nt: TGTGCCAGCAGTCGGCAGGCCGGAGCCTACGAGCAGTACTTC; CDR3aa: CASSRQAGAYEQYF
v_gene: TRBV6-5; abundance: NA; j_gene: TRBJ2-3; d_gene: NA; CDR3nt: TGTGCCAGCAGTTCCCCACTAGCTCCGACGCAGTATTTT; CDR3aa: CASSSPLAPTQYF
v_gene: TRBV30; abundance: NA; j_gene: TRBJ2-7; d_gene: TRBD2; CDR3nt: TGTGCCTGGGGGCGGACGGGGGGATTCTCCTACGAGCAGTACTTC; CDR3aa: CAWGRTGGFSYEQYF
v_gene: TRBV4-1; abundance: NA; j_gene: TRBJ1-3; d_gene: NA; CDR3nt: TGCGCCAGCAGCCAAGTACTCGTAAACACCATATATTTT; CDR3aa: CASSQVLVNTIYF
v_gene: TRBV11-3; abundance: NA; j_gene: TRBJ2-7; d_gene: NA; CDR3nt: TGTGCCAGCAGCTTGGACAGTATCTCCTACGAGCAGTACTTC; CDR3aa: CASSLDSISYEQYF
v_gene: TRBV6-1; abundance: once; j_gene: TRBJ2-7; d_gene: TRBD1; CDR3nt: TGTGCCAGCACCCTGGGACAGGGGGACTACGAGCAGTACTTC; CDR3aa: CASTLGQGDYEQYF
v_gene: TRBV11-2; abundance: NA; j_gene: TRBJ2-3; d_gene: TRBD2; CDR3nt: TGCGCCAGCAGCCAGATTAGCGGGAGGGGCACAGATACGCAGTATTTT; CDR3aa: CASSQISGRGTDTQYF
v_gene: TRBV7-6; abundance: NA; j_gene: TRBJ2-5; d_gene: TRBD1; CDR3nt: TGTGCCAGCAGCCCAACCCGGGACAGGGAGGTGGAGACCCAGTACTTC; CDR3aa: CASSPTRDREVETQYF
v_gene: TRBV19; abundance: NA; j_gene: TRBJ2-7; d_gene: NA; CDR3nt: TGTGCCAGTAACAATGGACAGGGACTATACGAGCAGTACTTC; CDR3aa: CASNNGQGLYEQYF
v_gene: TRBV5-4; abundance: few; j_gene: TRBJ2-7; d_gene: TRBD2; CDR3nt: TGTGCCAGCAGCTTTAGCGGGAGTTCTCCCTACGAGCAGTACTTC; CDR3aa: CASSFSGSSPYEQYF
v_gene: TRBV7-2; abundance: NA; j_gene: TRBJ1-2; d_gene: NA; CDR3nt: TGTGCCAGCAGCTTATTTCCCGAGGAAGGCTACACCTTC; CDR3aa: CASSLFPEEGYTF
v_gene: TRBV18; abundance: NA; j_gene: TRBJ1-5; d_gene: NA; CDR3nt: TGTGCCAGCTCACAAGGGACGAGGGGCAATCAGCCCCAGCATTTT; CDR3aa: CASSQGTRGNQPQHF
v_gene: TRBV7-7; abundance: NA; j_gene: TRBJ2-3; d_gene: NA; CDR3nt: TGTGCTAGCAGCTTAGGAGAGGGGTCAAAATCAGATACGCAGTATTTT; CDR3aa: CASSLGEGSKSDTQYF
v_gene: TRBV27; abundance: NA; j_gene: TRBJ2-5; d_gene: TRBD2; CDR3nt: TGTGCCAGCAGAAGACTAGCGGATGAGACCCAGTACTTC; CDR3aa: CASRRLADETQYF
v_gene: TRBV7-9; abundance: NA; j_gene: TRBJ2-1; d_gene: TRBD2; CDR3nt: TGTGCCAGCAGCTCGGGACTAGCGGGCTATGAGCAGTTCTTC; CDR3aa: CASSSGLAGYEQFF
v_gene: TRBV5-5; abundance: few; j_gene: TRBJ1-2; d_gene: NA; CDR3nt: TGTGCCAGCAGTTATGGCTTCGGCTATGGCTACACCTTC; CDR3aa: CASSYGFGYGYTF
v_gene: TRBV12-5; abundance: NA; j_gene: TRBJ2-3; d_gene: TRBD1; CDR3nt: TGTGCTAGTGGTTTGGTACTAGACAGGGGAGTCACAGATACGCAGTATTTT; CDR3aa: CASGLVLDRGVTDTQYF
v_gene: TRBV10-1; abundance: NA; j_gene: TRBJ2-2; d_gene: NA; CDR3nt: TGCGCCAGCAGTGAGTCGGGCGGACTGGGAACCGGGGAGCTGTTTTTT; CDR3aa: CASSESGGLGTGELFF
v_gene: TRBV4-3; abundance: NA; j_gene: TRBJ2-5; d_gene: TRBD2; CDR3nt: TGCGCCAGCAGCCAAGATTGGGCTAGCGGGTGGGAGACCCAGTACTTC; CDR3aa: CASSQDWASGWETQYF
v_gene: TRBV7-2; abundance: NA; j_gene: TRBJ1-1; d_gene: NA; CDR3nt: TGTGCCAGCAGCCCGCAGGGGTACACTGAAGCTTTCTTT; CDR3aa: CASSPQGYTEAFF
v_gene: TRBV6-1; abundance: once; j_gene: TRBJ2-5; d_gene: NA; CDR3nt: TGTGCCAGCAAAGTCGATACCGCCCGAGAGACCCAGTACTTC; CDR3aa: CASKVDTARETQYF
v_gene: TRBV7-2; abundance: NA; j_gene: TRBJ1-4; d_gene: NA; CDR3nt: TGTGCCAGCAGCCCTCGTGTTAATGAAAAACTGTTTTTT; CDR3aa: CASSPRVNEKLFF
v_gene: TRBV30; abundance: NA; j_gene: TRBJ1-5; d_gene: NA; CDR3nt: TGTGCCTGGAGTGGGGGTTCGGGCAATCAGCCCCAGCATTTT; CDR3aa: CAWSGGSGNQPQHF
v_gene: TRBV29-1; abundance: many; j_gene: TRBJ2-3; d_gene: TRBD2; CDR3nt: TGCAGCGTTGTTATGGTAGCGGGGGGGATGGATACGCAGTATTTT; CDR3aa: CSVVMVAGGMDTQYF
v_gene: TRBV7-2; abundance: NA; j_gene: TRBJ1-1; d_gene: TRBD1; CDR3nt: TGTGCCAGCAGTTTGGTATCGACAGGGGGAGCTTTCTTT; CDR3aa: CASSLVSTGGAFF
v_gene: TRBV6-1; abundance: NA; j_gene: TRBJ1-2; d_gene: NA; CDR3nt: TGTGCCAGCAGTGAACAACAGGTTGGATCGGGAGGCTACACCTTC; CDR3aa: CASSEQQVGSGGYTF
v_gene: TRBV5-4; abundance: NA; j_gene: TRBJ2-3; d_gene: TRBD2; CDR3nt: TGTGCCAGCAGCCCCCGCCCCGCGGGAGGGCCTAGCACAGATACGCAGTATTTT; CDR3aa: CASSPRPAGGPSTDTQYF
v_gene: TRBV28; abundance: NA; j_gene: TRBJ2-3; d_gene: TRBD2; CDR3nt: TGTGCCAGCAGCCTAGCGGGCCCTCTGTATTTT; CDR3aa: CASSLAGPLYF
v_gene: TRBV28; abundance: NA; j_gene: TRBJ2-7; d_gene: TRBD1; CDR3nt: TGTGCCAGCAGTGGGACCGGGACAGGGAAGTCATACGAGCAGTACTTC; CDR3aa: CASSGTGTGKSYEQYF
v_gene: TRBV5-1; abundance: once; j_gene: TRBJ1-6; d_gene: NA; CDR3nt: TGCGCCAGCAGCCTGGGAACAGGGCGGAATTCACCCCTCCACTTT; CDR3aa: CASSLGTGRNSPLHF
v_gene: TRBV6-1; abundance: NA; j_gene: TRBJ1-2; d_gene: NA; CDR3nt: TGTGCCAGCGCCGCCCGCTGGGACTATGGCTACACCTTC; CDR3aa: CASAARWDYGYTF
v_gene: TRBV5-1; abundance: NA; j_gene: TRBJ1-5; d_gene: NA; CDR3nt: TGCGCCAGCAGCGATCCGGACGGTAATCAGCCCCAGCATTTT; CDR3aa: CASSDPDGNQPQHF
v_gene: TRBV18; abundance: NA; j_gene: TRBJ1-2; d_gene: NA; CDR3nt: TGTGCCAGCTCACAAGGGGGGAATGACGGCTACACCTTC; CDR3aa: CASSQGGNDGYTF